This T cell receptor (beta chain) is from a study of post-analysis software for immune sequencing data. Study context: Relapsing-remitting, secondary progressive and progressive-relapsing multiple sclerosis courses were included. Study-wide results and limits: Batch-mates among the samples co-clustered strongly by F measure. Included in a set of about five TRBV segments more frequent in patients than controls were TRBV5-6, TRBV5-1 and TRBV20-1. There was significantly lower normalized Chao1 diversity in multiple sclerosis patients than in controls.

Points on this clonotype: No antigen is known for it.

cDNA libraries of TCR beta carried unique molecular identifiers. Each CDR3 protein gets one entry after TCRdb re-called the PCR reads with MiXCR. The table includes 350,000 to 500,000 distinct CDR3 sequences, about 40% detected once. This CDR3 has 17 amino acids. Germline V gene sequence: CDR1 SEHNR, CDR2 FQNEAQ (reference sequence). The germline V and J ends were trimmed by 2 bases and 6 bases, with 19 bases remaining between them. The clonotype originates from a girl aged 2 to 10 with multiple sclerosis. V is TRBV7-9 and J is TRBJ1-4; possible D gene TRBD1, 6 bases. The sample consisted of blood. The CDR3 sequence: CASSLNPFRDTHEKLFF. As DNA, the CDR3 is TGTGCCAGCAGCTTAAACCCCTTCCGGGACACTCATGAAAAACTGTTTTTT.